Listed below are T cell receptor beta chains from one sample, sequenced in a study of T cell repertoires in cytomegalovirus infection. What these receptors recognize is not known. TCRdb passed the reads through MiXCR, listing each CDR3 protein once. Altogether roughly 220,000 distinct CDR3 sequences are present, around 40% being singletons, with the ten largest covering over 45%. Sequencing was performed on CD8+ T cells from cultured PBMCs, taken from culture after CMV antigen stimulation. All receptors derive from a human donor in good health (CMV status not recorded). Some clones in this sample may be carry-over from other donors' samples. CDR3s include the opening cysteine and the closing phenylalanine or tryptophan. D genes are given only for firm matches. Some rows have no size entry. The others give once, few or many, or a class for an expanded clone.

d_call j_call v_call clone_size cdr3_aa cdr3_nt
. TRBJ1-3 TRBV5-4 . CASSAGFSGNTIYF TGTGCCAGCAGCGCCGGTTTCTCTGGAAACACCATATATTTT
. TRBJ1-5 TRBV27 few CASSPGVGNQPQHF TGTGCCAGCAGTCCAGGGGTTGGCAATCAGCCCCAGCATTTT
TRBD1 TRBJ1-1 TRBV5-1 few CASSIDRGLAFF TGCGCCAGCAGCATAGACAGGGGGCTAGCTTTCTTT
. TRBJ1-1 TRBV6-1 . CASSDDRDTEAFF TGTGCCAGCAGTGATGACCGGGACACTGAAGCTTTCTTT
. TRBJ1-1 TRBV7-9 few CASSSWTANTEAFF TGTGCCAGCAGCTCCTGGACAGCGAACACTGAAGCTTTCTTT
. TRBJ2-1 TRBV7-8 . CASSKILAQGNEQFF TGTGCCAGCAGCAAGATCCTAGCGCAGGGCAATGAGCAGTTCTTC
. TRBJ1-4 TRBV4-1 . CASSQEGIRRMNGKLFF TGCGCCAGCAGCCAAGAGGGTATAAGGAGGATGAATGGAAAACTGTTTTTT
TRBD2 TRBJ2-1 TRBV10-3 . CAIRGGLAHYNEQFF TGTGCCATCAGAGGGGGACTAGCGCATTACAATGAGCAGTTCTTC
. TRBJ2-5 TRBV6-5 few CASSSYFLLREHETQYF TGTGCCAGCAGTTCTTATTTCCTACTTAGAGAACATGAGACCCAGTACTTC
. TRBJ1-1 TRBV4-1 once CASSPYIQLEAFF TGCGCCAGCAGCCCATATATTCAGCTTGAAGCTTTCTTT
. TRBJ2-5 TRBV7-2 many CASSLARGNSLQETQYF TGTGCCAGCAGCTTAGCGAGAGGAAATAGCCTCCAAGAGACCCAGTACTTC
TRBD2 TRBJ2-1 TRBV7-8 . CASSLDGGRVNEQFF TGTGCCAGCAGCTTAGACGGCGGGAGAGTCAATGAGCAGTTCTTC
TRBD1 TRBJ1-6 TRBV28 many CASSLRTGRNSPLHF TGTGCCAGCAGCTTAAGGACAGGGCGCAATTCACCCCTCCACTTT
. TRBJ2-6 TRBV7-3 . CASSTHRDVGANVLTF TGTGCCAGCAGCACCCACAGGGATGTCGGGGCCAACGTCCTGACTTTC
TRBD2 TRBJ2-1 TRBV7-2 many CASSPGTSGRSEQFF TGTGCCAGCAGCCCAGGGACTAGCGGGAGAAGTGAGCAGTTCTTC
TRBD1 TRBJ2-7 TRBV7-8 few CASSLAEGQGAAEQYF TGTGCCAGCAGCTTAGCGGAGGGACAGGGGGCGGCCGAGCAGTACTTC
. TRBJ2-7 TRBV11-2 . CASSPQTAQYSYEQYF TGTGCCAGCAGCCCCCAGACAGCACAGTATTCATACGAGCAGTACTTC
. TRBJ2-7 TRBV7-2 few CASSLARGGGEQYF TGTGCCAGCAGCTTAGCAAGGGGGGGCGGCGAGCAGTACTTC
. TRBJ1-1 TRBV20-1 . CSARAHLNTEAFF TGCAGTGCTAGAGCGCATCTGAACACTGAAGCTTTCTTT
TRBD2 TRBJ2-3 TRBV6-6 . CASSYKQRGGLSTDTQYF TGTGCCAGCAGTTACAAGCAGCGGGGGGGCCTGAGCACAGATACGCAGTATTTT
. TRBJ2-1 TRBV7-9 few CASSLAKGLEGNEQFF TGTGCCAGCAGCTTAGCGAAAGGTCTAGAGGGCAATGAGCAGTTCTTC
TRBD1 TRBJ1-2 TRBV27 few CASSFGQQGYGYTF TGTGCCAGCAGTTTCGGTCAACAGGGGTATGGCTACACCTTC
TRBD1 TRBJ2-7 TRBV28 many CASTTPTTGGYEQYF TGTGCCAGCACCACTCCGACGACAGGGGGCTACGAGCAGTACTTC
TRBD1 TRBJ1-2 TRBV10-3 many CAISAQGEYGYTF TGTGCCATCAGTGCTCAGGGGGAGTATGGCTACACCTTC
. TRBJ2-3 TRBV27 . CASSPGGRVSDTQYF TGTGCCAGCAGTCCCGGTGGCAGGGTCTCAGATACGCAGTATTTT
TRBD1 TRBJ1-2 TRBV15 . CATSNGLGQGALRVSGYTF TGTGCCACCAGCAACGGATTGGGACAGGGGGCCCTGCGCGTGAGTGGCTACACCTTC
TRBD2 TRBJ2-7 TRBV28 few CASSYISGRADEQYF TGTGCCAGCAGCTATATTAGCGGGAGGGCCGACGAGCAGTACTTC
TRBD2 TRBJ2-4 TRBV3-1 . CASSQDRGGPNIQYF TGTGCCAGCAGCCAAGATCGGGGGGGTCCGAACATTCAGTACTTC
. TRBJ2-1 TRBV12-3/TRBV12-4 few CASSSTREGWAYNEQFF TGTGCCAGCAGTTCCACACGGGAAGGTTGGGCCTACAATGAGCAGTTCTTC
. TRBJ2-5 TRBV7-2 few CASSSSPGQPYQETQYF TGTGCCAGCAGTTCCTCCCCAGGGCAACCCTACCAAGAGACCCAGTACTTC
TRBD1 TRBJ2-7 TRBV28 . CASRTGESWRYF TGTGCCAGCAGAACAGGGGAATCTTGGCGGTACTTC
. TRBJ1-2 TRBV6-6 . CASSLRDEDSLYGYTF TGTGCCAGCAGTTTAAGGGATGAGGACAGCCTCTATGGCTACACCTTC
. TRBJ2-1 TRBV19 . CASNAVDVVRSEQFF TGTGCCAGTAATGCGGTGGACGTAGTTCGGAGTGAGCAGTTCTTC
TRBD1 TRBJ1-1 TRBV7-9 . CASSLDRGQTEAFF TGTGCCAGCAGCTTAGACAGGGGGCAAACTGAAGCTTTCTTT
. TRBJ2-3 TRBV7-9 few CASSPGQSSTDTQYF TGTGCCAGCAGCCCCGGACAGAGTAGCACAGATACGCAGTATTTT
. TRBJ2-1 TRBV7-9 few CASSPVPHNEQFF TGTGCCAGCAGCCCGGTTCCTCACAATGAGCAGTTCTTC
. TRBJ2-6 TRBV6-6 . CASRQGHGANVLTF TGTGCCAGCAGGCAGGGCCACGGGGCCAACGTCCTGACTTTC
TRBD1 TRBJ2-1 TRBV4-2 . CASSRPTTGTGNEQFF TGTGCCAGCAGCCGACCGACTACCGGGACAGGGAATGAGCAGTTCTTC
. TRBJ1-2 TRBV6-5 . CASSPTRTAGYYGYTF TGTGCCAGCAGTCCCACCAGGACAGCCGGATACTATGGCTACACCTTC
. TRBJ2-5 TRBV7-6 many CASRGVAPRETQYF TGTGCCAGCAGGGGGGTGGCCCCCCGAGAGACCCAGTACTTC
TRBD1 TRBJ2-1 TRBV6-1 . CASRQPTGDEQFF TGTGCCAGCAGGCAGCCGACAGGGGATGAGCAGTTCTTC
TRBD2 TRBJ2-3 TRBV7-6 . CASSTGLAGITDTQYF TGTGCCAGCAGCACGGGACTAGCGGGAATCACAGATACGCAGTATTTT
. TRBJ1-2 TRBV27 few CASSLSFGGARSGYTF TGTGCCAGCAGTTTATCATTTGGCGGGGCCCGGAGTGGCTACACCTTC
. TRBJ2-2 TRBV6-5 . CASSYEGQEGPGELFF TGTGCCAGCAGTTATGAGGGACAAGAGGGACCCGGGGAGCTGTTTTTT
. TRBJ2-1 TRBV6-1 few CAGGTPYNEQFF TGTGCCGGCGGGACCCCCTACAATGAGCAGTTCTTC